The 9 T cell receptor beta chains in this list originate from one sample, sequenced in a study of T cells in Graves' hyperthyroidism and ophthalmopathy. TCR beta CDR3 sequences were amplified from RNA transcripts. TCR CDR3 regions were first amplified by RT-PCR with HTBI primers. TCRdb reprocessed the multiplex PCR reads with MiXCR, giving one entry per CDR3 protein. This sample yields 360,000 or so distinct CDR3 sequences, of which approximately 19% are seen a single time; 3.7% belongs to the top ten. Input material: blood. The receptors derive from a woman between 18 and 29 years old with Graves' hyperthyroidism.

A note on this clonotype: This CDR3 is missing its conserved last phenylalanine or tryptophan, likely due to a read error. V gene TRBV4-1 combines with J gene TRBJ2-7; the D is unclear. Germline assignment: CDR1 MGHRA and CDR2 YSYEKL. Trimming took off 1 base at V and 2 bases at J, with 12 bases between the two ends. The CDR3 is 15 residues long. The CDR3 spells CASSQGGIRTYEQYL. CDR3 DNA: TGCGCCAGCAGCCAAGGCGGAATTCGGACCTACGAGCAGTACCTC.

This clonotype has ten or more counts. This may be a read error: a much more frequent sequence differs by one nucleotide. This chain uses TRBV6-5 with TRBJ1-2; D unclear. Germline loops: CDR1 MNHEY, CDR2 SVGAGI. The CDR3 extends over 15 amino acids. The chain's CDR3 is CASNYGVLGDYGYTF. The CDR3 DNA follows: TGTGCCAGCAATTACGGCGTCCTTGGAGACTATGGCTACACCTTC.

This clonotype came up many times. CDR3: CATRDPGQETQYF. DNA of the CDR3: TGTGCCACCAGGGACCCGGGACAGGAGACCCAGTACTTC. The chain links TRBV15 to TRBJ2-5; TRBD1 agrees at 7 bases. The CDR3 consists of 13 residues. Per the germline V gene, CDR1 is LNHNV and CDR2 is YYDKDF (reference sequence). Trimming took 6 bases from V and 5 from J; bases not matched to a gene: 6.

In DNA, the CDR3 is TGTGCCAGTCTCCGGACAGGGCAGGATGGCTACACCTTC. Residues: CASLRTGQDGYTF. V is TRBV19 and J is TRBJ1-2; TRBD1 agrees at 8 bases. The CDR3 spans 13 residues. The V gene end was trimmed by 8 bases and the J gene end by 6 bases; junction bases not matched to a gene: 8. CDR1 LNHDA and CDR2 SQIVND come from the germline V gene (reference sequence).

The rearrangement links TRBV27 to TRBJ1-1; D unresolved. The CDR3 is made up of 16 amino acids. Germline values: CDR1 MNHEY, CDR2 SMNVEV (reference sequence). V lost 2 bases to trimming and J lost 4 bases, with 17 bases between them. The CDR3 protein is CASSLLRVREGTEAFF. In DNA form, the CDR3 reads TGTGCCAGCAGTTTACTCCGCGTGAGGGAGGGCACTGAAGCTTTCTTT.

This clonotype was seen repeatedly, ten times or more. V and J are TRBV7-9 and TRBJ1-1; D might be TRBD1 (5 bases). This CDR3 region has 15 residues. CDR1 is SEHNR, CDR2 FQNEAQ, per germline (reference sequence). V was shortened by 6 bases and J by 1 base, with 15 bases between the two germline ends. Here the CDR3 reads CASRHGNQGNTEAFF. As DNA, the CDR3 is TGTGCCAGCAGGCACGGGAATCAGGGGAACACTGAAGCTTTCTTT.

The CDR3 sequence is CASAITGTVPYEQYF. Here the CDR3 DNA reads TGCGCCAGCGCCATAACCGGGACAGTTCCCTACGAGCAGTACTTC. This chain joins TRBV5-1 and TRBJ2-7, with TRBD1 matching 7 bases. V was pared by 7 bases and J by 2 bases, with 12 bases of the junction left unmatched. This CDR3 is 15 amino acids long. From germline, CDR1 is SGHRS and CDR2 YFSETQ.

This clonotype has a count of ten or more. V is TRBV24-1 and J is TRBJ2-2; D is ambiguous. The CDR3 has 13 residues. The V gene's germline CDR1 is KGHDR and CDR2 SFDVKD. The V gene lost 9 bases and the J gene lost 0 bases, with 7 bases spanning the gap. This chain's CDR3 is CATLAANTGELFF. For the CDR3, the DNA is TGTGCCACCCTCGCGGCGAACACCGGGGAGCTGTTTTTT.

This clonotype has at least ten counts. This rearrangement joins TRBV20-1 to TRBJ1-1; D gene ambiguous. The germline gives CDR1 DFQATT, CDR2 SNEGSKA (reference sequence). Trimming took 0 bases from V and 3 from J, leaving 11 bases between them. CDR3 length: 14 amino acids. The CDR3: CSARDPTADTEAFF. Written as DNA, the CDR3 is TGCAGTGCTAGAGATCCCACTGCGGACACTGAAGCTTTCTTT.